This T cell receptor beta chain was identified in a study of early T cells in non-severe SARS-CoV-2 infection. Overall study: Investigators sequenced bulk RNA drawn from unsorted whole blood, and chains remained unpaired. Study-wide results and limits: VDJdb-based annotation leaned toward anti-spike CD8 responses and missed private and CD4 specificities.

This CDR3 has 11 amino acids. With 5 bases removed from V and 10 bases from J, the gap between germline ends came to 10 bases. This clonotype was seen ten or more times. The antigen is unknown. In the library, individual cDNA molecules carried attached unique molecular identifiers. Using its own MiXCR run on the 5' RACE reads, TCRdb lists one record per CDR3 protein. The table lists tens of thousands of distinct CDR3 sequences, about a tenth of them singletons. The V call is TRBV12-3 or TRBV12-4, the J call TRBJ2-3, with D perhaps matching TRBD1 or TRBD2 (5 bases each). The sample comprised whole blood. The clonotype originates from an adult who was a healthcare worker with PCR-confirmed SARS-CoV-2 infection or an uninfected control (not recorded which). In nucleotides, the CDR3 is TGTGCCAGCAGTGGGGGAAGAGCGCAGTATTTT. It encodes CASSGGRAQYF.